Below are 16 T cell receptor beta chains sequenced from a single sample in a study of CD8 T cells in Susac syndrome. RNA totalling roughly 0.45 to 1 ug underwent reverse transcription with random hexamers. TCRdb re-called the immunoSEQ multiplex PCR reads with MiXCR, one entry per CDR3 protein. The profile shows 130,000 to 150,000 distinct CDR3 sequences, around 94% of them singletons. Sequenced sample: CD4+ T cells from PBMCs. Source of these receptors: a human donor in good health.

The rearrangement uses TRBV5-1 and TRBJ2-2, with D unclear. Germline-derived CDR1 and CDR2 are SGHRS and YFSETQ. Deletions cut 3 bases from V and 6 bases from J, with 15 bases between. The CDR3 spans 15 residues. CDR3 sequence: CASSWAQVGAGELFF. The CDR3 nucleotides are TGCGCCAGCAGCTGGGCACAAGTTGGGGCCGGGGAGCTGTTTTTT.

The genes are TRBV20-1 and TRBJ2-5; 12 bases align to TRBD2. In germline, CDR1 is DFQATT, CDR2 SNEGSKA (reference sequence). The CDR3 sequence is 17 residues long. V shed 5 bases, J shed 5 bases, and the junction held 15 bases outside the gene matches. DNA for the CDR3: TGCAGTGCTCTCGGGCTAGCGGGAGGGCCAAGTCGGGAGACCCAGTACTTC. This codes for CSALGLAGGPSRETQYF.

V usage is TRBV6-2 or TRBV6-3 and J usage is TRBJ2-5; 9 nucleotides line up with TRBD2. The J segment lost 4 bases and the V segment lost 5 bases, leaving 5 bases of the junction unmatched. The CDR3 loop spans 14 amino acids. CDR1 is MNHEY and CDR2 is SVGEGT in the germline V gene. The CDR3 reads CASSPISGRETQYF. CDR3 bases: TGTGCCAGCAGTCCGATTAGCGGGAGAGAGACCCAGTACTTC.

This sequence joins TRBV5-5 and TRBJ1-1, with D uncertain. V lost 1 base and J lost 1, with 8 bases in between. The CDR3 is 14 amino acids. Germline CDR1 and CDR2: SGHKS and YYEKEE (reference sequence). The CDR3 DNA follows: TGTGCCAGCAGCTTGCAAGGCCAGAACACTGAAGCTTTCTTT. It codes for CASSLQGQNTEAFF.

The chain carries TRBV2 and TRBJ2-1; D is unclear. The V end lost 0 bases, the J end lost 7 bases, and 7 bases lay between the germline ends. Germline CDR1 is SNHLY and CDR2 is FYNNEI. This CDR3 spans 13 amino acids. The CDR3 nucleotides are TGTGCCAGCAGTGAAGCGGGAAGTAATGAGCAGTTCTTC. This translates into CASSEAGSNEQFF.

V usage is TRBV7-9 and J usage is TRBJ2-2; D is unresolved. The germline V and J ends were trimmed by 1 base and 4 bases, with 7 bases remaining between them. The CDR3 has 14 amino acids. Germline assignment: CDR1 SEHNR and CDR2 FQNEAQ (reference sequence). CDR3 nucleotide sequence: TGTGCCAGCAGCTTAGAGGGATCCACCGGGGAGCTGTTTTTT. Its protein product is CASSLEGSTGELFF.

V gene TRBV29-1 combines with J gene TRBJ1-1; TRBD1 matches at 7 bases. CDR1 SQVTM and CDR2 ANQGSEA come from the germline V gene. J lost 7 bases, V lost 4 bases, and 12 bases had no gene match. This CDR3 is built from 14 residues. The CDR3 DNA is TGCAGCGTTGTGAAGAGGTTGGCAGGGGGTGAAGCTTTCTTT. Amino acids: CSVVKRLAGGEAFF.

The chain carries TRBV24-1 and TRBJ2-1; D might be TRBD1 (5 bases). CDR3 length equals 14 residues. Trimming shortened V by 0 bases and J by 9 bases, and 11 bases separated the two germline ends. Germline V gene sequence: CDR1 KGHDR, CDR2 SFDVKD. CDR3 sequence: CATSDLLQGAEQFF. In nucleotides, the CDR3 is TGTGCCACCAGTGATTTGTTGCAGGGCGCTGAGCAGTTCTTC.

The chain recombines TRBV3-1 with TRBJ2-1, with D possibly matching TRBD2 (6 bases). Germline CDR1 reads LGHDT; CDR2 reads YNNKEL (reference sequence). There are 15 residues in the CDR3. Trimming took 4 bases from V and 9 from J, leaving 19 bases between them. CDR3 region: CASSPREIAEAEQFF. For the CDR3, the DNA is TGTGCCAGCAGCCCCAGGGAGATAGCGGAAGCTGAGCAGTTCTTC.

This chain joins TRBV29-1 and TRBJ2-1; unclear D gene. The CDR3 runs 14 residues. Trimming left V 4 bases short and J 1 base short, with 11 bases between. CDR1 SQVTM and CDR2 ANQGSEA come from the germline V gene. CDR3 sequence: CSVGEFQSYNEQFF. DNA for the CDR3: TGCAGCGTTGGCGAATTCCAGTCCTACAATGAGCAGTTCTTC.

The chain recombines TRBV2 with TRBJ2-1; 9 bases fit TRBD1. Germline V gives CDR1 SNHLY, CDR2 FYNNEI. The trim removed 5 bases at V and 6 bases at J, leaving 5 bases unmatched. The CDR3 is made up of 14 amino acids. The CDR3 nucleotides read TGTGCCAGCAGTACGGGACAGGGAAGCAATGAGCAGTTCTTC. Protein: CASSTGQGSNEQFF.

This rearrangement joins TRBV18 to TRBJ1-1; D not resolved. Trimming took off 0 bases at V and 3 bases at J, with 11 bases between the two ends. Germline CDR1 reads KGHSH; CDR2 reads LQKENI. The CDR3 length is 15 residues. DNA of the CDR3: TGTGCCAGCTCACCACCGAGTTGGCGGGACACTGAAGCTTTCTTT. Protein sequence: CASSPPSWRDTEAFF.

The chain has TRBV12-3 or TRBV12-4 and TRBJ2-5, with D possibly being TRBD2 (6 bases). The CDR3 runs to 16 residues. V lost 0 bases and J 1 base, leaving 12 bases between the germline ends. The CDR3: CASSLAGLYLQETQYF. Here the CDR3 DNA reads TGTGCCAGCAGTTTAGCGGGACTTTACCTCCAAGAGACCCAGTACTTC.

The gene calls are TRBV5-1 and TRBJ1-2; D unclear. CDR3 length: 14 residues. The germline V gene has CDR1 SGHRS and CDR2 YFSETQ. V lost 2 bases to trimming and J lost 7 bases, with 15 bases between them. The CDR3 bases are TGCGCCAGCAGCTTTGGGCAGTTCGACCTTGGCTACACCTTC. Encoded protein: CASSFGQFDLGYTF.

The V gene is TRBV3-1, the J gene TRBJ2-1; TRBD2 aligns across 9 bases. This CDR3 has 17 amino acids. Unmatched junction bases numbered 7, after V lost 0 bases and J lost 4 bases. The V gene's germline CDR1 is LGHDT and CDR2 YNNKEL (reference sequence). CDR3 protein: CASSQDPSGAVYNEQFF. CDR3 DNA sequence: TGTGCCAGCAGCCAAGACCCTAGCGGGGCGGTATACAATGAGCAGTTCTTC.

The chain has TRBV7-9 and TRBJ2-3, with D unclear. The V gene's germline CDR1 is SEHNR and CDR2 FQNEAQ (reference sequence). The CDR3 spans 15 residues. The V end was cut by 0 bases, the J end by 3 bases, with 10 bases between. The CDR3 is CASSLAGRITDTQYF. CDR3 DNA sequence: TGTGCCAGCAGCTTAGCGGGAAGAATAACAGATACGCAGTATTTT.